What follows are 17 T cell receptor beta chains derived from one specimen sequenced in a study of CD8 T cells in ankylosing spondylitis. In TCRdb, the 5' RACE reads were re-called with MiXCR into one record per CDR3 protein. The sample shows about 310,000 distinct CDR3 sequences, more than 20% of them seen only once. Sample: blood, either unsorted or a sorted T cell fraction (not recorded which). These receptors were collected from a female donor with ankylosing spondylitis or in good health (not recorded which).

This clonotype was counted a few times. CDR3 sequence (DNA): TGTGCCACCCTTAGGGCTCGGAACACTGAAGCTTTCTTT. It encodes CATLRARNTEAFF. This sequence joins TRBV2 and TRBJ1-1; D uncertain. This CDR3 region has 13 residues. In germline, CDR1 is SNHLY, CDR2 FYNNEI. Trimming took off 10 bases at V and 1 base at J, with 13 bases between the two ends.

This clonotype was recorded a few times. The chain links TRBV6-5 to TRBJ2-7, with D possibly matching TRBD2 (5 bases). Per germline, CDR1 MNHEY and CDR2 SVGAGI. The V end was cut by 0 bases, the J end by 6 bases, with 15 bases between. The CDR3 loop spans 15 amino acids. The CDR3 sequence: CASSYSKLDLLEQYF. DNA of the CDR3: TGTGCCAGCAGTTACTCTAAACTAGATCTGCTCGAGCAGTACTTC.

CDR3 DNA: TGCAGCGGCCAGGGGAACCTTATAGGCGCTGAAGCTTTCTTT. Residues: CSGQGNLIGAEAFF. The gene calls are TRBV29-1 and TRBJ1-1; D is perhaps TRBD1 (6 bases). V was clipped by 7 bases and J by 6 bases, with 21 bases between them. Germline V CDR1 and CDR2: SQVTM, ANQGSEA. The CDR3 covers 14 residues.

The chain links TRBV6-5 to TRBJ2-5, with 9 bases matching TRBD1. The V segment lost 3 bases and the J segment 4 bases; nucleotides outside the gene matches: 9. The CDR3 consists of 16 residues. Germline assignment: CDR1 MNHEY and CDR2 SVGAGI. The CDR3 sequence: CASSYGRDRVRETQYF. CDR3 in DNA: TGTGCCAGCAGTTATGGCAGGGACAGGGTGCGAGAGACCCAGTACTTC.

A few counts support this clonotype. This chain uses TRBV29-1 with TRBJ2-1; 10 positions match TRBD2. V dropped 7 bases and J dropped 1; count of bases not matched to a gene: 13. The CDR3 spans 17 residues. In germline, CDR1 is SQVTM, CDR2 ANQGSEA. CDR3: CSAGGRLAGESYNEQFF. The CDR3 DNA follows: TGCAGCGCCGGGGGCCGACTAGCGGGTGAATCCTACAATGAGCAGTTCTTC.

The sample holds a few counts of this clonotype. J is TRBJ2-2 and V is TRBV5-5; possibly TRBD1 for D (6 bases). Looked up from germline, CDR1 is SGHKS and CDR2 is YYEKEE (reference sequence). The V end lost 2 bases, the J end lost 7 bases, and 15 bases lay between the germline ends. This CDR3 has 15 residues. This chain's CDR3 is CASSFGLGARGELFF. DNA for the CDR3: TGTGCCAGCAGCTTCGGGCTGGGGGCGCGCGGGGAGCTGTTTTTT.

The chain uses TRBV6-1 and TRBJ2-1; D is unclear. Germline CDR1 and CDR2: MNHNS and SASEGT. Trimming cost V 5 bases and J 8 bases, with 13 bases left between them. The CDR3 runs to 13 residues. Here the CDR3 reads CASSPSGWDEQFF. The CDR3 DNA follows: TGTGCCAGCAGTCCTTCGGGCTGGGATGAGCAGTTCTTC.

This clonotype was counted ten times or more. The chain carries TRBV20-1 and TRBJ2-1, with 10 bases identical to TRBD2. Germline CDR1 reads DFQATT; CDR2 reads SNEGSKA (reference sequence). V lost 3 bases and J lost 10; bases outside the gene matches: 3. The CDR3 runs 12 residues. The DNA of the CDR3 is TGCAGTGCTAGGCGGACTAGCGGCGAGCAGTTCTTC. Protein sequence: CSARRTSGEQFF.

This clonotype was counted at least ten times. The gene calls are TRBV10-3 and TRBJ2-7, with a possible D match to TRBD1 (6 bases). The CDR3 has 13 amino acids. Germline CDR1 is ENHRY and CDR2 is SYGVKD. The germline V and J ends were trimmed by 6 bases and 1 base, with 10 bases remaining between them. In DNA form, the CDR3 reads TGTGCCATCAGGGGACACCAATCCTACGAGCAGTACTTC. Translating gives CAIRGHQSYEQYF.

The chain uses TRBV20-1 and TRBJ2-7; 8 nucleotides agree with TRBD1. Germline loops: CDR1 DFQATT, CDR2 SNEGSKA (reference sequence). The V segment lost 1 base and the J segment 6 bases; nucleotides outside the gene matches: 8. The CDR3 is made up of 14 amino acids. CDR3 sequence: CSARVPGQAGEQYF. CDR3 nucleotides: TGCAGTGCTAGAGTGCCGGGACAGGCGGGCGAGCAGTACTTC.

This clonotype was observed once. The chain is built from TRBV12-3 or TRBV12-4 and TRBJ2-5; D is perhaps TRBD1 or TRBD2 (5 bases each). The germline V and J ends were trimmed by 4 bases and 4 bases, with 34 bases remaining between them. The CDR3 contains 21 residues. The CDR3 loop is CASSSTNGTPRKRSTLETQYF. The CDR3 region has the DNA TGTGCCAGCAGTTCGACAAACGGGACCCCTCGTAAGCGGTCGACGCTAGAGACCCAGTACTTC.

The chain uses TRBV6-5 and TRBJ1-2, with a tentative D call TRBD1 (6 bases). This CDR3 region has 17 residues. V lost 0 bases and J 2 bases, leaving 16 bases between the germline ends. CDR1 and CDR2 from the germline V gene are MNHEY and SVGAGI. The chain's CDR3 is CASSYSPGDTLNYGYTF. The CDR3, as DNA: TGTGCCAGCAGTTACTCGCCGGGGGACACCCTAAACTATGGCTACACCTTC.

This clonotype was detected only a few times. The V and J genes are TRBV10-1 and TRBJ2-3; no reliable D call. Germline V gene data show CDR1 as WNHNN and CDR2 as SYGVQD (reference sequence). V lost 2 bases and J lost 4, with 16 bases in between. The CDR3 totals 16 residues. CDR3 region: CASSEARASSSDTQYF. CDR3 in DNA: TGCGCCAGCAGTGAGGCAAGAGCGAGTTCGTCAGATACGCAGTATTTT.

This clonotype turned up a few times. This rearrangement joins TRBV7-9 to TRBJ2-7; D might be TRBD1 (5 bases). The V gene lost 5 bases and the J gene lost 1 base, with 12 bases spanning the gap. This CDR3 is built from 14 residues. Germline assignment: CDR1 SEHNR and CDR2 FQNEAQ (reference sequence). Here the CDR3 reads CASSPTDLSYEQYF. The CDR3 region has the DNA TGTGCCAGCAGCCCGACAGACTTGTCCTACGAGCAGTACTTC.

The V call is TRBV15, the J call TRBJ2-2, with D hard to call. CDR3 length: 13 amino acids. The germline gives CDR1 LNHNV, CDR2 YYDKDF (reference sequence). The V and J ends lost 1 base and 5 bases respectively, with 5 bases between them. In DNA form, the CDR3 reads TGTGCCACCAGCAGAGTTTTGACCGGGGAGCTGTTTTTT. This gives the protein CATSRVLTGELFF.

The chain recombines TRBV11-3 with TRBJ2-5; 7 positions match TRBD2. Germline-derived CDR1 and CDR2 are SGHNT and YENEEA. Unmatched junction bases numbered 3, after V lost 4 bases and J lost 4 bases. This CDR3 is 13 amino acids long. The CDR3 sequence is CASSSVAGETQYF. The CDR3, as DNA: TGTGCCAGCAGCTCGGTAGCGGGAGAGACCCAGTACTTC.

This clonotype was observed a single time. The rearrangement uses TRBV29-1 and TRBJ1-1; D not certain. The CDR3 length is 13 residues. Looked up from germline, CDR1 is SQVTM and CDR2 is ANQGSEA. The V gene lost 4 bases and the J gene lost 8 bases, with 17 bases spanning the gap. The CDR3 loop reads CSVARIGPREAFF. The CDR3, as DNA: TGCAGCGTTGCCCGGATCGGGCCGAGGGAAGCTTTCTTT.